The T cell receptor (beta chain) described here comes from a study of PD-1 blockade in mismatch repair-deficient tumors. On the study more broadly: Enrolled about 2012-2016, patients had progressing, pretreated mismatch repair-deficient cancers of about a dozen types.

Assay used: immunoSEQ multiplex PCR; TCRdb lists only in-frame clones, some missing. The table lists approximately 13,000 clones, about 85% of them singletons, with approximately 4.3% in the top ten. With V trimmed by 7 bases and J by 0 bases, 10 bases remained unmatched. The CDR3 is 16 residues long. Germline V lookup: CDR1 LNHDA, CDR2 SQIVND (reference sequence). Findings and limits, study-wide: Tumor-resident clones, often undetectable pretreatment in blood, expanded then contracted after pembrolizumab.

The time point: roughly ten-day in vitro stimulation with candidate neoantigen peptide 6. Baseline for clone expansion was a parallel culture with no peptide. As concerns this clone: What it binds is unknown.

The chain uses TRBV19 and TRBJ1-1; the match to TRBD1 covers 8 bases. The sample in question was cells cultured in vitro, obtained from a patient treated with pembrolizumab. The sequence was collected from an adult with mismatch repair-deficient cancer. The CDR3 DNA is TGTGCCAGTACGGGCCAGGGGGCGTCCATGAACACTGAAGCTTTCTTT. This gives the protein CASTGQGASMNTEAFF.